The clone carrying this T cell receptor (beta chain) turned up a few times. The data originate from a study of CD8+ T cells in alopecia areata. Germline values: CDR1 SEHNR, CDR2 FQNEAQ (reference sequence). Germline trimming cut 4 bases from V and 16 bases from J; bases unmatched to any gene: 5. This CDR3 region has 11 residues. Once RNA had been extracted, it was reverse transcribed into cDNA to act as the sequencing template. TCRdb's table, derived via immunoSEQ multiplex PCR, lists solely in-frame clones and lacks some. The table lists tens of thousands of clones, 45% to 60% of them singletons. Sample: NKG2D-high CD8+ T cells sorted from blood. The TCR was taken from a human donor with alopecia areata. The chain links TRBV7-9 to TRBJ2-1, with 9 nucleotides matching TRBD2. As DNA, the CDR3 is TGTGCCAGCAGCTATCTAGCGGGAAGTTTCTTC. This sequence encodes CASSYLAGSFF.